Each of the 14 T cell receptor beta chains below was sequenced from the same sample in a study of control samples from healthy donors and cancer patients. TCRdb keeps only in-frame clones here, not all; method: immunoSEQ multiplex PCR. The table has about 100,000 clones, roughly 84% seen once; the top ten hold roughly 18%. Sequencing was carried out using blood. The receptors here all came from a woman in her forties or fifties in good health.

As concerns this clone: Other nucleotide sequences in the sample specify the same CDR3. DNA of the CDR3: TGCGCCAGCAGCTTAGGGACTAGCACAGATACGCAGTATTTT. Its translation: CASSLGTSTDTQYF. V gene TRBV5-1 combines with J gene TRBJ2-3, with D maybe TRBD2 (6 bases). The germline V gene has CDR1 SGHRS and CDR2 YFSETQ. Trimming left V 2 bases short and J 0 bases short, with 7 bases between. This CDR3 is built from 14 residues.

This rearrangement joins TRBV13 to TRBJ2-5; no clear D. V dropped 3 bases and J dropped 4 bases, with 12 bases sitting between them. Germline V gives CDR1 PRHDT, CDR2 FYEKMQ (reference sequence). The CDR3 covers 14 residues. CDR3 sequence: CASSLGRTVETQYF. CDR3 in DNA: TGTGCCAGCAGCTTGGGCAGAACTGTAGAGACCCAGTACTTC. The full variable domain, with the rest looked up from reference TRBV13 and TRBJ2-5, is AAGVIQSPRHLIKEKRETATLKCYPIPRHDTVYWYQQGPGQDPQFLISFYEKMQSDKGSIPDRFSAQQFSDYHSELNMSSLELGDSALYFCASSLGRTVETQYFGPGTRLLVL.

This clone has only one observation. The chain recombines TRBV2 with TRBJ2-3; 7 bases are shared with TRBD1. The V gene's germline CDR1 is SNHLY and CDR2 FYNNEI. CDR3 length equals 15 residues. V lost 7 bases, J lost 2 bases, and 9 bases stayed unmatched. The CDR3 nucleotides are TGTGCCAGCACAACGAGGGGGCTTTACACAGATACGCAGTATTTT. As protein: CASTTRGLYTDTQYF.

The genes are TRBV2 and TRBJ1-3; 7 positions match TRBD1. The CDR3 has 14 amino acids. Germline CDR1 reads SNHLY; CDR2 reads FYNNEI. V lost 8 bases to trimming and J lost 0 bases; unmatched junction nucleotides: 4. CDR3 region: CASSTGSSGNTIYF. CDR3 nucleotides: TGTGCCAGCTCGACAGGGAGCTCTGGAAACACCATATATTTT.

The genes are TRBV5-1 and TRBJ2-5; TRBD2 aligns across 10 bases. The CDR3 is 14 amino acids. The junction had 4 bases not matched to a gene; V was cut back by 3 bases and J by 5 bases. The germline V gene encodes CDR1 SGHRS and CDR2 YFSETQ. The chain's CDR3 is CASSSLAGAETQYF. CDR3 bases: TGCGCCAGCAGCTCCCTAGCGGGGGCGGAGACCCAGTACTTC.

The J gene is TRBJ2-5, the V gene TRBV27; the match to TRBD1 covers 9 bases. The CDR3 totals 16 residues. Germline loops: CDR1 MNHEY, CDR2 SMNVEV (reference sequence). V shed 0 bases, J shed 5 bases, and the junction held 7 bases outside the gene matches. Written as DNA, the CDR3 is TGTGCCAGCAGTTTATCTGGAGCCGGGACAGGGGAGACCCAGTACTTC. Protein sequence: CASSLSGAGTGETQYF.

Only one count was recorded for this clone. The rearrangement joins TRBV5-4 to TRBJ1-3; a possible D gene is TRBD1 (5 bases). Germline lookup yields CDR1 SGHNT and CDR2 YYREEE (reference sequence). The germline V and J ends were trimmed by 0 bases and 4 bases, with 20 bases remaining between them. The CDR3 spans 18 residues. The DNA for the CDR3 is TGTGCCAGCAGCTTGGCCGTAGGGACGGGTCCGTTCGGAAACACCATATATTTT. Encoded protein: CASSLAVGTGPFGNTIYF.

J is TRBJ1-5 and V is TRBV2; 8 bases map to TRBD1. The CDR3 consists of 14 residues. Germline trimming cut 6 bases from V and 5 bases from J; bases unmatched to any gene: 6. Looked up from germline, CDR1 is SNHLY and CDR2 is FYNNEI. CDR3 coding DNA: TGTGCCAGCAGCGTTGGACAGGGTTATCAGCCCCAGCATTTT. Translated, it gives CASSVGQGYQPQHF.

The chain has TRBV19 and TRBJ1-5, with 8 positions matching TRBD1. The J segment lost 7 bases and the V segment lost 5 bases, leaving 4 bases of the junction unmatched. This CDR3 is 13 amino acids long. The germline V gene has CDR1 LNHDA and CDR2 SQIVND (reference sequence). Here the CDR3 DNA reads TGTGCCAGTAGTCCGGGACAGGTACAGCCCCAGCATTTT. This encodes CASSPGQVQPQHF.

The rearrangement uses TRBV4-1 and TRBJ2-1, with 8 bases fitting TRBD2. The CDR3 sequence is 17 residues long. Per germline, CDR1 MGHRA and CDR2 YSYEKL. Trimming at V came to 7 bases and at J to 1 base, leaving 12 bases not matched to a gene. Here the CDR3 DNA reads TGCGCCAGCAACCGACCGACCGGGGGGGGGTCCTACAATGAGCAGTTCTTC. Its protein product is CASNRPTGGGSYNEQFF.

A remark on this clone: The identical CDR3 is also encoded by other nucleotide sequences in the sample. The CDR3 region has the DNA TGCAGCGTTGTCCATGGGCGACAGGGGGGGGAGCAGTACTTC. This sequence encodes CSVVHGRQGGEQYF. The rearrangement links TRBV29-1 to TRBJ2-7; 9 nucleotides match TRBD1. Germline assignment: CDR1 SQVTM and CDR2 ANQGSEA. V shed 4 bases, J shed 7 bases, and the junction held 11 bases outside the gene matches. This CDR3 contains 14 residues.

The chain carries TRBV3-1 (or the pseudogene TRBV3-2) and TRBJ1-6; 8 nucleotides match TRBD1. After removal of 4 bases from V and 6 bases from J, the junction contained 5 bases not matched to a gene. This CDR3 contains 15 residues. The germline V gene encodes CDR1 LGHDT and CDR2 YNNKEL (reference sequence). The chain's CDR3 is CASSRLTGVNSPLHF. The CDR3 region has the DNA TGTGCCAGCAGCCGGCTGACAGGGGTTAATTCACCCCTCCACTTT.

In this sample, this clone turned up a few times. The chain employs TRBV9 and TRBJ1-2; no clear D gene. The germline gives CDR1 SGDLS, CDR2 YYNGEE. V lost 5 bases and J lost 5, with 7 bases in between. This CDR3 region has 11 residues. CDR3 region: CASSQAYGYTF. In DNA, the CDR3 is TGTGCCAGCAGTCAGGCATATGGCTACACCTTC.

The chain links TRBV18 to TRBJ2-5, with TRBD2 matching over 8 bases. V lost 3 bases, J lost 4 bases, and 10 bases stayed unmatched. The germline CDR1 and CDR2 sequences are KGHSH and LQKENI. CDR3 size: 16 residues. CDR3 sequence: CASSPALAAPRETQYF. DNA of the CDR3: TGTGCCAGCTCACCGGCACTAGCGGCGCCACGAGAGACCCAGTACTTC.